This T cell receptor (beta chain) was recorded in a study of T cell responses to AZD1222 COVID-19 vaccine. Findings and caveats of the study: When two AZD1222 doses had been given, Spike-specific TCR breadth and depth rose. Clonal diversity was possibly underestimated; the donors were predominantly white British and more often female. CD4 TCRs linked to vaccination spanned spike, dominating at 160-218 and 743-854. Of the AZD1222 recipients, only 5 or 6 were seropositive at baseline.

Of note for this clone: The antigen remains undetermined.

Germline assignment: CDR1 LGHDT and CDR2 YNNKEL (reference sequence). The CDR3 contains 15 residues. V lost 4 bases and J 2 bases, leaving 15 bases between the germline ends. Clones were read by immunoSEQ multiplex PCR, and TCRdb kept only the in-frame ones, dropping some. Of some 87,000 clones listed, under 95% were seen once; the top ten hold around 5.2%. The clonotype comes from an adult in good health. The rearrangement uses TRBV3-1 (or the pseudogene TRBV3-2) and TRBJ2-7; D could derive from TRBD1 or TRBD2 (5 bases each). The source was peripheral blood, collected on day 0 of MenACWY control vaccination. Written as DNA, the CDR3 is TGTGCCAGCAGCCTACAGTCGGGACCGCCCTACGAGCAGTACTTC. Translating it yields CASSLQSGPPYEQYF.